Listed below are T cell receptor beta chains from one sample, sequenced in a study of T cell repertoires in cytomegalovirus infection. TCRdb used MiXCR to reprocess the reads, holding one entry per CDR3 protein. The sample records over 300,000 distinct CDR3 sequences, 17% being singletons. The sample taken for sequencing was PBMCs. The receptors derive from a human donor in good health (CMV status not recorded). Some clones in this sample may be carry-over from other donors' samples. The CDR3 runs from the conserved cysteine through the conserved F or W. D genes are given only for firm matches. Some rows mark clone size as missing; the rest say once, few, many or name a class of expanded clone.

D: NA; J: TRBJ2-6; size: NA; V: TRBV4-1; CDR3: CASSQDRKQVLETGANVLTF; DNA: TGCGCCAGCAGCCAAGATAGGAAACAGGTCCTTGAGACTGGGGCCAACGTCCTGACTTTC
D: NA; J: TRBJ2-7; size: NA; V: TRBV25-1; CDR3: CASSITEPSSYEQYF; DNA: TGTGCCAGCAGCATTACAGAGCCAAGCTCCTACGAGCAGTACTTC
D: TRBD1; J: TRBJ1-2; size: many; V: TRBV7-2; CDR3: CASSDRDRTNYGYTF; DNA: TGTGCCAGCAGCGATCGGGACAGAACAAACTATGGCTACACCTTC
D: TRBD1; J: TRBJ2-5; size: NA; V: TRBV27; CDR3: CASSFQTPGQGVQETQYF; DNA: TGTGCCAGCAGTTTCCAAACCCCGGGACAGGGGGTGCAAGAGACCCAGTACTTC
D: TRBD2; J: TRBJ2-3; size: few; V: TRBV7-3; CDR3: CASSYSGGATDTQYF; DNA: TGTGCCAGCAGCTATAGCGGGGGGGCGACGGATACGCAGTATTTT
D: NA; J: TRBJ2-5; size: many; V: TRBV27; CDR3: CASSLSSGIGAVETQYF; DNA: TGTGCCAGCAGTTTATCTTCGGGGATTGGGGCGGTCGAGACCCAGTACTTC
D: NA; J: TRBJ2-3; size: NA; V: TRBV5-1; CDR3: CASSWDNKLSTDTQYF; DNA: TGCGCCAGCAGCTGGGACAACAAGCTTAGCACAGATACGCAGTATTTT
D: NA; J: TRBJ1-5; size: many; V: TRBV7-2; CDR3: CASSPVSRDQPQHF; DNA: TGTGCCAGCAGCCCCGTCTCCAGGGATCAGCCCCAGCATTTT
D: TRBD1; J: TRBJ1-1; size: few; V: TRBV12-3/TRBV12-4; CDR3: CASRGQLNTEAFF; DNA: TGTGCCAGCAGGGGACAGCTGAACACTGAAGCTTTCTTT
D: TRBD1; J: TRBJ1-2; size: NA; V: TRBV7-3; CDR3: CASSPAGQGGDYGYTF; DNA: TGTGCCAGCAGCCCCGCCGGACAGGGGGGGGACTATGGCTACACCTTC
D: TRBD2; J: TRBJ2-1; size: few; V: TRBV7-7; CDR3: CASSPGTSGSLNEQFF; DNA: TGTGCTAGCAGCCCCGGGACTAGCGGAAGCCTAAATGAGCAGTTCTTC
D: NA; J: TRBJ1-2; size: few; V: TRBV28; CDR3: CASSALEANYGYTF; DNA: TGTGCCAGCAGCGCCCTTGAAGCTAACTATGGCTACACCTTC
D: NA; J: TRBJ2-7; size: few; V: TRBV27; CDR3: CASRYRDTIYEQYF; DNA: TGTGCCAGCAGATACCGGGACACGATATACGAGCAGTACTTC
D: NA; J: TRBJ1-4; size: few; V: TRBV6-1; CDR3: CASTLNFRAGEKLFF; DNA: TGTGCCAGCACCTTAAATTTTCGCGCAGGTGAAAAACTGTTTTTT
D: NA; J: TRBJ2-2; size: NA; V: TRBV4-1; CDR3: CASSPNIALNTGELFF; DNA: TGCGCCAGCAGCCCCAATATAGCCTTGAACACCGGGGAGCTGTTTTTT